Listed below are T cell receptor beta chains from one sample, sequenced in a study of blood T cell repertoires in COVID-19. Measured with immunoSEQ multiplex PCR; TCRdb has only the in-frame clones, and not every one. Found here are tens of thousands of clones, around 88% of them singletons; the top ten hold 5% to 5.5%. Sequencing was performed on peripheral blood. The receptors shown here come from a man aged 60-69 years with acute or convalescent COVID-19. Both conserved end residues are trimmed from each CDR3. A row's size may be missing; if present it is once, few, many or a size class.

V	J	size	CDR3
TRBV7-2	TRBJ2-3	NA	ASSLGPDYTDTQY
TRBV11-2	TRBJ1-1	once	ASSLTVVGEGTEAF
TRBV5-1	TRBJ2-7	many	ASSETSGLSSYEQY
TRBV6-5	TRBJ2-3	few	ASTIAGGPTDTQY
TRBV30	TRBJ1-6	NA	AWRSYRDSPLH
TRBV7-2	TRBJ1-3	NA	ASSSMGTSGNTIY
TRBV10-3	TRBJ1-4	NA	AISGMQGADEKLF
TRBV7-9	TRBJ1-5	NA	ASSPQGVGNQPQH
TRBV14	TRBJ1-1	NA	ASSQESYPGHEAF
TRBV5-6	TRBJ1-4	NA	ASSLVEINEKLF
TRBV5-8	TRBJ1-5	NA	ASSFSRGQPQH
TRBV4-3	TRBJ1-2	NA	ASSQDVWQASYGYT
TRBV19	TRBJ2-7	once	ASSPRDRPLSYEQY
TRBV6-5	TRBJ1-2	NA	ASRASGQSYGYT
TRBV6-2/TRBV6-3	TRBJ2-1	NA	ASSPWTGDAYNEQF
TRBV4-3	TRBJ1-3	NA	ASSQDFADSGNTIY
TRBV4-1	TRBJ2-5	NA	ASSPVGGQETQY
TRBV7-8	TRBJ1-5	NA	ASSSQGGQPQH
TRBV27	TRBJ1-2	NA	ASSPGGPANYGYT
TRBV4-3	TRBJ1-4	NA	ASSQERDEKLF
TRBV19	TRBJ1-1	NA	ASSMEGGLNTEAF
TRBV9	TRBJ2-5	NA	ASSVGGVAGETQY
TRBV5-1	TRBJ2-1	NA	ASSPDRGVDEQF
TRBV7-2	TRBJ1-2	few	ASSSVSNYGYT
TRBV12-3/TRBV12-4	TRBJ1-5	NA	ASSQTGDQPQH